The rows below give T cell receptor beta chains drawn from one sample of a study of blood T cell repertoires in COVID-19. Generated by immunoSEQ multiplex PCR, the TCRdb table keeps only in-frame clones and is missing some. The table lists 70,000 or so clones, 75% to 90% of them singletons. The specimen was peripheral blood. The receptors stem from a middle-aged man with active COVID-19. Both conserved end residues are part of each CDR3. Fields, in order: V gene, CDR3 length, D gene, J gene, clone size, CDR3 DNA, CDR3 protein. A D gene is named only where the DNA matches it firmly. Where a row states a size, it is once, few, many or the class of an expanded clone; other rows omit it.

V gene: TRBV27
CDR3 length: 14
D gene: .
J gene: TRBJ1-2
clone size: .
CDR3 DNA: TGTGCCAGCAGTCGAAGCGGGGAACGTGGTGGCTACACCTTC
CDR3 protein: CASSRSGERGGYTF

V gene: TRBV7-3
CDR3 length: 13
D gene: .
J gene: TRBJ2-2
clone size: .
CDR3 DNA: TGTGCCAGCAGCTCCCTAGGTCCCGGGGAGCTGTTTTTT
CDR3 protein: CASSSLGPGELFF

V gene: TRBV5-6
CDR3 length: 15
D gene: .
J gene: TRBJ1-1
clone size: once
CDR3 DNA: TGTGCCAGCCGAAGCAGAGGGTTAATGAACACTGAAGCTTTCTTT
CDR3 protein: CASRSRGLMNTEAFF

V gene: TRBV5-5
CDR3 length: 15
D gene: TRBD1
J gene: TRBJ1-2
clone size: .
CDR3 DNA: TGTGCCAGCAGTCTTGCGGACAGGGGTTACGATGGCTACACCTTC
CDR3 protein: CASSLADRGYDGYTF

V gene: TRBV11-2
CDR3 length: 15
D gene: TRBD1
J gene: TRBJ1-3
clone size: .
CDR3 DNA: TGTGCCAGCAGGGGACAGGGGAATCGTGGAAACACCATATATTTT
CDR3 protein: CASRGQGNRGNTIYF

V gene: TRBV5-1
CDR3 length: 15
D gene: .
J gene: TRBJ2-1
clone size: .
CDR3 DNA: TGCGCCAGCAGCGCGACAGGGTCCCTTGGGGGGGAGCAGTTCTTC
CDR3 protein: CASSATGSLGGEQFF

V gene: TRBV19
CDR3 length: 16
D gene: .
J gene: TRBJ2-1
clone size: once
CDR3 DNA: TGTGCCAGTAGTATTGGACGGTCTAGAGGGATCGATGAGCAGTTCTTC
CDR3 protein: CASSIGRSRGIDEQFF

V gene: TRBV15
CDR3 length: 12
D gene: .
J gene: TRBJ2-7
clone size: .
CDR3 DNA: TGTGCCACCAGCAGAGATCACGGCGGGCAGTACTTC
CDR3 protein: CATSRDHGGQYF

V gene: TRBV18
CDR3 length: 15
D gene: .
J gene: TRBJ2-5
clone size: .
CDR3 DNA: TGTGCCAGCTCCTCCGTGGGGAACCCGGGGGAGACCCAGTACTTC
CDR3 protein: CASSSVGNPGETQYF

V gene: TRBV30
CDR3 length: 13
D gene: .
J gene: TRBJ2-7
clone size: .
CDR3 DNA: TGTGCCTGGAGTAAAGGGGGACCCTACGAGCAGTACTTC
CDR3 protein: CAWSKGGPYEQYF

V gene: TRBV7-2
CDR3 length: 14
D gene: .
J gene: TRBJ1-5
clone size: .
CDR3 DNA: TGTGCCAGCAGCTTCTCAAGCGTCAATCAGCCCCAGCATTTT
CDR3 protein: CASSFSSVNQPQHF

V gene: TRBV7-2
CDR3 length: 17
D gene: .
J gene: TRBJ2-7
clone size: .
CDR3 DNA: TGTGCCAGCAGCTTACCGTTACAGGGTAGTAGGGTTATGGAGCAGTACTTC
CDR3 protein: CASSLPLQGSRVMEQYF

V gene: TRBV24-1
CDR3 length: 15
D gene: .
J gene: TRBJ2-3
clone size: .
CDR3 DNA: TGTGCCACCAGTCTTGGCGGGACTAGCACAGATACGCAGTATTTT
CDR3 protein: CATSLGGTSTDTQYF

V gene: TRBV6-5
CDR3 length: 15
D gene: TRBD2
J gene: TRBJ2-2
clone size: .
CDR3 DNA: TGTGCCAGCAAGTTAGCGGGAGGGCCTACCGGGGAGCTGTTTTTT
CDR3 protein: CASKLAGGPTGELFF

V gene: TRBV30
CDR3 length: 15
D gene: TRBD1
J gene: TRBJ1-4
clone size: .
CDR3 DNA: TGTGCCTGGAGTGTTTTGGGGACAGGTGGGGAAAAACTGTTTTTT
CDR3 protein: CAWSVLGTGGEKLFF

V gene: TRBV20-1
CDR3 length: 11
D gene: TRBD1
J gene: TRBJ2-4
clone size: .
CDR3 DNA: TGCAGTGCGGAGAGACAGGGCTTTCAGTACTTC
CDR3 protein: CSAERQGFQYF

V gene: TRBV19
CDR3 length: 19
D gene: TRBD2
J gene: TRBJ2-1
clone size: .
CDR3 DNA: TGTGCCAGTAGTCCTCGTGGAGCGGGAGGGGTAGGGGCCTACAATGAGCAGTTCTTC
CDR3 protein: CASSPRGAGGVGAYNEQFF

V gene: TRBV19
CDR3 length: 15
D gene: TRBD2
J gene: TRBJ2-7
clone size: .
CDR3 DNA: TGTGCCACCGCGGGCGGGACTAGCGGATTTTACGAGCAGTACTTC
CDR3 protein: CATAGGTSGFYEQYF

V gene: TRBV10-3
CDR3 length: 13
D gene: TRBD1
J gene: TRBJ2-7
clone size: .
CDR3 DNA: TGTGCCACCGGACAGGCGAAACCCTACGAGCAGTACTTC
CDR3 protein: CATGQAKPYEQYF

V gene: TRBV28
CDR3 length: 14
D gene: .
J gene: TRBJ2-6
clone size: .
CDR3 DNA: TGTGCCATCCTAGCCGTACCTGGGGCCAACGTCCTGACTTTC
CDR3 protein: CAILAVPGANVLTF

V gene: TRBV19
CDR3 length: 14
D gene: TRBD1
J gene: TRBJ1-1
clone size: .
CDR3 DNA: TGTGCCAGTAGTACCACAGGGGGTTCGGGTGAAGCTTTCTTT
CDR3 protein: CASSTTGGSGEAFF